This T cell receptor (beta chain) was obtained from a study of cytomegalovirus exposure and HLA in healthy donors. Use of 60 Vbeta and 13 Jbeta primers characterized the PCR. In the authors' methods: Later work found 80 million or so unique TCR beta chains, with about 10 million shared. Method: immunoSEQ multiplex PCR; TCRdb's copy keeps in-frame clones and lacks some. The V and J calls and clone size come from that table; D and trimming were worked out from the DNA. The profile shows more than 80,000 clones, under 80% of them singletons. The CDR3 covers 13 residues. Germline values: CDR1 SGHTA, CDR2 FQGNSA. Trimming removed 7 bases at V and 2 bases at J, with 12 bases between.

The TCR sequence derives from a human donor in good health. The V and J genes are TRBV7-2 and TRBJ2-7; D might be TRBD1 (6 bases). Sequencing was done on a sample of PBMCs. Written as DNA, the CDR3 is TGTGCCAGCAAATGGCAGGGGACCTACGAGCAGTACTTC. Its translation: CASKWQGTYEQYF.